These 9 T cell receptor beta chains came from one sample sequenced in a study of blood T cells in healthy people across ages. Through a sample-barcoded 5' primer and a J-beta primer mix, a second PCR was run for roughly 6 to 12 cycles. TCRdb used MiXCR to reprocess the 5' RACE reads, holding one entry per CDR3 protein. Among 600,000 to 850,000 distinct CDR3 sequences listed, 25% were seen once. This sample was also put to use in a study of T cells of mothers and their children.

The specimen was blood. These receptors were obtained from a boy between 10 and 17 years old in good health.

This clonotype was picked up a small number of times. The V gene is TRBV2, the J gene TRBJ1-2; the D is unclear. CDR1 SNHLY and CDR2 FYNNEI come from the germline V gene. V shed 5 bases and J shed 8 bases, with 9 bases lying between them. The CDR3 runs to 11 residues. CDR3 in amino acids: CASSPIVGYTF. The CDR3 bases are TGTGCCAGCAGTCCCATCGTCGGCTACACCTTC.

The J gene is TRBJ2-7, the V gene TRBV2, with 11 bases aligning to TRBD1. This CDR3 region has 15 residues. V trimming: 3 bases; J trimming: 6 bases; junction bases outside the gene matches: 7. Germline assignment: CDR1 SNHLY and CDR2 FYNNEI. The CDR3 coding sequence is TGTGCCAGCAGTGATATGGGACAGGGGGTTTCCGAGCAGTACTTC. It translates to CASSDMGQGVSEQYF.

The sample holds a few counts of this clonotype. The CDR3 sequence is CSGEGGGDEQYF. CDR3 bases: TGCAGTGGGGAAGGGGGAGGGGACGAGCAGTACTTC. The rearrangement links TRBV20-1 to TRBJ2-7; maybe TRBD2 (7 bases). The CDR3 has 12 residues. The germline V gene encodes CDR1 DFQATT and CDR2 SNEGSKA (reference sequence). Trimming removed 7 bases from V and 5 bases from J, with 15 bases in between.

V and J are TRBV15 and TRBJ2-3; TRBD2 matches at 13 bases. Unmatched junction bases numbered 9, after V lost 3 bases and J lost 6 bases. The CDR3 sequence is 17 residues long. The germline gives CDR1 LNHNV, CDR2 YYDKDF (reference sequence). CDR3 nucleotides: TGTGCCACCAGCAGTTACCTCATGGGACTAGCGGGGGATACGCAGTATTTT. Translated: CATSSYLMGLAGDTQYF. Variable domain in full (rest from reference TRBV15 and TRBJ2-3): DAMVIQNPRYQVTQFGKPVTLSCSQTLNHNVMYWYQQKSSQAPKLLFHYYDKDFNNEADTPDNFQSRRPNTSFCFLDIRSPGLGDTAMYLCATSSYLMGLAGDTQYFGPGTRLTVL.

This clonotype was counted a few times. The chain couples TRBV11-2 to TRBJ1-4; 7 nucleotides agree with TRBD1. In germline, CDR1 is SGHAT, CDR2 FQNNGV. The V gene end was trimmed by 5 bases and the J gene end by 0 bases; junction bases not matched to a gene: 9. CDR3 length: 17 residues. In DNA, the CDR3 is TGTGCCAGCAGCCAGTTGAGGGGGCGGACAACTAATGAAAAACTGTTTTTT. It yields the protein CASSQLRGRTTNEKLFF.

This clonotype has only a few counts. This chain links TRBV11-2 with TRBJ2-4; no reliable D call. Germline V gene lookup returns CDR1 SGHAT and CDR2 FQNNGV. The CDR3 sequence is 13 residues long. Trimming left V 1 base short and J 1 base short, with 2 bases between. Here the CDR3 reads CASSLAAKNIQYF. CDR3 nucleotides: TGTGCCAGCAGCTTAGCGGCCAAAAACATTCAGTACTTC. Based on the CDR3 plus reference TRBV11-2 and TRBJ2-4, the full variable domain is EAGVAQSPRYKIIEKRQSVAFWCNPISGHATLYWYQQILGQGPKLLIQFQNNGVVDDSQLPKDRFSAERLKGVDSTLKIQPAKLEDSAVYLCASSLAAKNIQYFGAGTRLSVL.

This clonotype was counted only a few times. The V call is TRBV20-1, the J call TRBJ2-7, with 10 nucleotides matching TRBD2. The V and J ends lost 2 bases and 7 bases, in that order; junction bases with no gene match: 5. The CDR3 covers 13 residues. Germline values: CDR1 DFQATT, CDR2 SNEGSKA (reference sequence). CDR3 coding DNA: TGCAGTGCTAGACTAGCGGGAGCGGGGGAGCAGTACTTC. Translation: CSARLAGAGEQYF.

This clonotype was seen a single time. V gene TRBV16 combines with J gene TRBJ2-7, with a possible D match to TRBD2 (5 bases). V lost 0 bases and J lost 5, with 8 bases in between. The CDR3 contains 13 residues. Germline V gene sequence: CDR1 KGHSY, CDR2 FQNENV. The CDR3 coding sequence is TGTGCCAGCAGCCAATCAGAGGGAAACGAGCAGTACTTC. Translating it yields CASSQSEGNEQYF.

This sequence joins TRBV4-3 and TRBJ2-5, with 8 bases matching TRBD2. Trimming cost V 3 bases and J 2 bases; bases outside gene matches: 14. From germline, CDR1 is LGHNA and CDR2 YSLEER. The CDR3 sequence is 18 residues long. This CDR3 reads CASSQGLYRGGLQETQYF. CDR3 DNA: TGCGCCAGCAGCCAGGGTCTGTATCGGGGGGGCCTTCAAGAGACCCAGTACTTC.